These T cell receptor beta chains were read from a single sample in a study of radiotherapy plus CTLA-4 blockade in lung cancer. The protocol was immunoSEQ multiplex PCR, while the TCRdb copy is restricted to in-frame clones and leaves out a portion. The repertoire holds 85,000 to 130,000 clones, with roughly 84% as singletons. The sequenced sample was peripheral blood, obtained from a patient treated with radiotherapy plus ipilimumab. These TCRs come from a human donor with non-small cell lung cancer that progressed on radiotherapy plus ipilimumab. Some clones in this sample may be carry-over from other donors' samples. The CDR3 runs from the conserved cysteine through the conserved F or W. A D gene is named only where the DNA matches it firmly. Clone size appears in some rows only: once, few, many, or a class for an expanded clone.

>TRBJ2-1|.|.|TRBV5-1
CASSFLGNEQFF
TGCGCCAGCAGCTTCCTGGGGAATGAGCAGTTCTTC
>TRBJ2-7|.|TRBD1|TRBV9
CASSVTPSTGGYEQYF
TGTGCCAGCAGCGTAACCCCTTCGACAGGGGGCTACGAGCAGTACTTC
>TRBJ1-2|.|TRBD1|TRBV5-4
CASSRNRGYGYTF
TGTGCCAGCAGCCGTAACAGGGGATATGGCTACACCTTC
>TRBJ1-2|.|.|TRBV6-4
CASSLDSTNYGYTF
TGTGCCAGCAGCCTGGACAGTACTAACTATGGCTACACCTTC
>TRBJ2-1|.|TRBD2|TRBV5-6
CASSSTPGLAYNEQFF
TGTGCCAGCAGCTCAACCCCGGGACTAGCCTACAATGAGCAGTTCTTC
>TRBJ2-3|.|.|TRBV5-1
CASSLRPGSGVWDTQYF
TGCGCCAGCAGCTTAAGACCAGGGTCTGGCGTATGGGATACGCAGTATTTT
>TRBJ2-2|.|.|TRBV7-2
CASSLERQPTGELFF
TGTGCCAGCAGCTTAGAAAGGCAACCCACCGGGGAGCTGTTTTTT
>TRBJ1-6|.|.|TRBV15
CATSYRTAPSSPLHF
TGTGCCACCAGCTACCGGACAGCTCCAAGCTCACCCCTCCACTTT
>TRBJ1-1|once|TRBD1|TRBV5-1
CASSPTGTGGGNTEAFF
TGCGCCAGCAGCCCCACCGGGACAGGGGGTGGTAACACTGAAGCTTTCTTT
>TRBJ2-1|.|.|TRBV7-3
CASSPFGDEQFF
TGTGCCAGCAGCCCGTTCGGGGATGAGCAGTTCTTC
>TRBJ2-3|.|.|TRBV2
CASKLPSTDTQYF
TGTGCCAGCAAGCTTCCTAGCACAGATACGCAGTATTTT
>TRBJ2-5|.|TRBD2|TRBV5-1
CASSLILADQETQYF
TGCGCCAGCAGCTTAATTCTAGCGGACCAAGAGACCCAGTACTTC
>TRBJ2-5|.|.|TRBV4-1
CASSQDLLGIETQYF
TGCGCCAGCAGCCAAGATTTGTTGGGGATAGAGACCCAGTACTTC